This T cell receptor beta chain was identified in a study of CD8 T cells in Susac syndrome (dated by TCRdb to about 2019). Concerning the study at large: Whether CD8+ T cell activation and differentiation in Susac syndrome was antigen driven was tested using repertoire sequencing.

RNA was extracted with the RNeasy kit and roughly 0.45 to 1 ug was reverse transcribed using random hexamers. The immunoSEQ multiplex PCR assay, which covers 54 Vbeta and 13 Jbeta segments, was used to amplify TCR beta CDR3 regions. PCR amplification bias was corrected using a synthetic template baseline for primer optimization and computational correction. Turning to the authors' computational methods: Reads were assigned to V, D and J genes according to IMGT and analyzed in immunoSEQ Analyzer, with only productive sequences retained. To calculate clonality, Shannon entropy was normalized by log2 of the number of productive unique sequences and then subtracted from one. For each patient and control, public and private clones were evaluated within the 100 most prevalent clones. Clones were defined as Susac-specific if absent from the healthy and MS cohorts, from more than 900 published viral clones and from other ImmuneACCESS disease sequences. TCRdb's own reprocessing of the public reads used fastp at Q25 and MiXCR and kept productive beta chains. One record per CDR3 amino acid sequence lists the most common genes and DNA. V and J calls and clone size were set by TCRdb, not the authors. Within this sample are roughly 330,000 distinct CDR3 sequences, with about 92% of them counted one time only. The ten largest account for roughly 0.07% of the sample.

The CDR3, from cysteine to phenylalanine, totals 16 residues. Only CDR3 DNA remains: 48 bases, in frame from the first base. In the germline V gene (reference sequence), CDR1 corresponds to DFQATT and CDR2 to SNEGSKA. V has 3 bases trimmed and J has 6 bases trimmed; junction bases matching no gene number 8. High-throughput TCR beta sequencing profiled peripheral blood CD8+ and CD4+ T cells from healthy donors, Susac syndrome patients and multiple sclerosis patients. The multiple sclerosis controls were treatment-naive patients who had stable or active relapsing-remitting disease and met the revised McDonald criteria. CD8+ TEMRA cells were enriched by FACS, while bulk CD8+ and CD4+ T cells were purified by magnetic negative isolation. Blood was collected in EDTA tubes and processed within 24 hours, with PBMCs isolated through density gradient centrifugation. PBMCs intended for TCR sequencing were frozen in liquid nitrogen and were later thawed in a 37 degrees C water bath. The sorted or isolated CD4+, CD8+ and CD8+ TEMRA cells had a purity of 90% or higher.

The study at large found these results: The number of individuals in the TCR sequencing and HLA analysis was recognized as being relatively small.

Comments on this clonotype: No antigen is known for it. No much larger clone exists at a distance of one base, and base qualities are not known.

What was sequenced was CD4+ T cells from PBMCs. The chain employs TRBV20-1 and TRBJ2-1, and 13 junctional nucleotides match TRBD2. The source of this sequence is a human donor with multiple sclerosis. CDR3 reads: CSARRGLAGPFNEQFF. The DNA sequence reads TGCAGTGCTAGGAGGGGACTAGCGGGACCATTCAATGAGCAGTTCTTC.